This T cell receptor beta chain was documented in a study of blood T cell repertoires in COVID-19. Study-wide context: Samples of COVID-19 (acute and convalescent) were obtained from the United States, Italy and Spain. In each case, the material was cDNA or gDNA derived from T cells, B-cell-depleted T cells, or PBMCs.

Up to 2 weeks before entering the study, exposed participants had met a COVID-19 case. The data were produced by immunoSEQ multiplex PCR, yet TCRdb's version contains in-frame clones alone and is incomplete. The sample holds fewer than 250,000 clones, over 80% seen once. Germline-derived CDR1 and CDR2 are MNHEY and SVGAGI. The CDR3 runs 14 residues. Germline trimming cut 7 bases from V and 5 bases from J; bases unmatched to any gene: 7. The sequenced sample was PBMCs or T cells enriched from blood (not recorded which). This TCR derives from a man in his fifties who had been exposed to COVID-19. The chain recombines TRBV6-5 with TRBJ2-3; 9 bases are a match to TRBD1. CDR3 protein: CASTRTGALDTQYF. DNA of the CDR3: TGTGCCAGCACGCGGACAGGGGCCCTAGATACGCAGTATTTT.